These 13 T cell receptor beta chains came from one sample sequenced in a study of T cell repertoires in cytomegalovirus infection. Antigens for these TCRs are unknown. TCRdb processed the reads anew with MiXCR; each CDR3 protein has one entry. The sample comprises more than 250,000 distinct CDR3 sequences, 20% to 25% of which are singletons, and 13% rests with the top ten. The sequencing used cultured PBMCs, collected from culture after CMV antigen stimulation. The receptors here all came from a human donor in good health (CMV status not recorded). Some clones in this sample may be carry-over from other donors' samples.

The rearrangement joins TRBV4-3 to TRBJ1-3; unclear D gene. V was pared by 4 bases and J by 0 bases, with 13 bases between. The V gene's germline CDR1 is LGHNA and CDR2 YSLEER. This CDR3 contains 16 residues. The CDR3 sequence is CASSPGGPGSGNTIYF. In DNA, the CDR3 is TGCGCCAGCAGCCCAGGCGGCCCGGGCTCTGGAAACACCATATATTTT.

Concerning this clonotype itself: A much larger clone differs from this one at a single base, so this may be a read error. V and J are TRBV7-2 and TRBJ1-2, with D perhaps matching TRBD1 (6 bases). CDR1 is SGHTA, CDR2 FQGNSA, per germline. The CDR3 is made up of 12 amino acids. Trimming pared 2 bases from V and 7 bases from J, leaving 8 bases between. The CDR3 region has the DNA TGTGCCAGCAGCTTACGAGGGGGTGGCTACACCTTC. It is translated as CASSLRGGGYTF.

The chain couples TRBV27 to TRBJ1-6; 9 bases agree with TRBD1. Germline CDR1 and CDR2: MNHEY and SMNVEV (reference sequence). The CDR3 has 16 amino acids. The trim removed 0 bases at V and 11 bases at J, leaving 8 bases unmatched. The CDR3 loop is CASSLSSGTGFAPLHF. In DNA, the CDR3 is TGTGCCAGCAGTTTATCGAGCGGGACAGGGTTTGCACCCCTCCACTTT.

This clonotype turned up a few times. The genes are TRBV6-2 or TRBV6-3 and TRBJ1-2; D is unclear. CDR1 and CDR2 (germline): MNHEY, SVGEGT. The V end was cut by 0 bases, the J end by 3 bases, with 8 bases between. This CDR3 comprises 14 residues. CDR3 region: CASSYSTRDYGYTF. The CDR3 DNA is TGTGCCAGCAGTTACTCTACGAGGGACTATGGCTACACCTTC.

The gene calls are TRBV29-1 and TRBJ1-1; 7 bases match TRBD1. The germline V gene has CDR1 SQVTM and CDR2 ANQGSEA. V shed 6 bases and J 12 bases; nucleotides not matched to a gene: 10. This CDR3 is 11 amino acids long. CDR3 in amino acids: CSVGRQGQTFF. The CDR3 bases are TGCAGCGTCGGTCGACAGGGCCAAACTTTCTTT.

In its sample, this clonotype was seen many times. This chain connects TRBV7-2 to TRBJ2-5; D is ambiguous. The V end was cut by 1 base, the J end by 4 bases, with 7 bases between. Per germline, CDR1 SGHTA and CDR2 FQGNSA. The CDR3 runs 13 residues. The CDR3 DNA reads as TGTGCCAGCAGCTTAGGGGGTGGAGAGACCCAGTACTTC. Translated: CASSLGGGETQYF.

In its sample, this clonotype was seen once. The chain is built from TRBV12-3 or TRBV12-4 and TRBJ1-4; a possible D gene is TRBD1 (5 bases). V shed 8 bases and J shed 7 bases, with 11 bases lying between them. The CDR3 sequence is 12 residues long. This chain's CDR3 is CASGRGSEKLFF. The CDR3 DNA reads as TGTGCCAGCGGGAGGGGTTCTGAAAAACTGTTTTTT.

CDR3 protein: CASSFRSSLGGEQFF. CDR3 in DNA: TGTGCCAGCAGCTTTAGGTCTTCCCTTGGGGGTGAGCAGTTCTTC. This rearrangement joins TRBV7-2 to TRBJ2-1; possibly TRBD1 or TRBD2 for D (5 bases each). The CDR3 consists of 15 residues. The V end lost 3 bases, the J end lost 9 bases, and 18 bases lay between the germline ends. Per the germline V gene, CDR1 is SGHTA and CDR2 is FQGNSA. Full variable domain (rest looked up from reference TRBV7-2 and TRBJ2-1): GAGVSQSPSNKVTEKGKDVELRCDPISGHTALYWYRQSLGQGLEFLIYFQGNSAPDKSGLPSDRFSAERTGGSVSTLTIQRTQQEDSAVYLCASSFRSSLGGEQFFGPGTRLTVL.

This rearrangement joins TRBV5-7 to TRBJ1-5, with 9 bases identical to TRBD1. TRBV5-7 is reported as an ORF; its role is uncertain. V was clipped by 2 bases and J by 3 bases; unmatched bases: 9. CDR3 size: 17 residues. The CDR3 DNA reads TGTGCCAGCAGCTTACTACCGGGACAGGGAAACAATCAGCCCCAGCATTTT. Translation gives CASSLLPGQGNNQPQHF.

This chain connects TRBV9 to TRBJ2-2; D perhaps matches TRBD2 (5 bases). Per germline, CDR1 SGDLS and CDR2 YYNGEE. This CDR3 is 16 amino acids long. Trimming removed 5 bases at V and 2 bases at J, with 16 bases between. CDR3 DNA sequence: TGTGCCAGCAGTGCATCTATAGGGAGAAACACCGGGGAGCTGTTTTTT. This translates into CASSASIGRNTGELFF.

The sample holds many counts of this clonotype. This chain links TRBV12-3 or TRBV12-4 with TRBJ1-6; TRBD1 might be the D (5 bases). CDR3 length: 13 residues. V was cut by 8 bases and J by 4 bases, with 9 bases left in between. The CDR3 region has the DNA TGTGCCAGCCGGGACGCTTATAATTCACCCCTCCACTTT. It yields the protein CASRDAYNSPLHF.

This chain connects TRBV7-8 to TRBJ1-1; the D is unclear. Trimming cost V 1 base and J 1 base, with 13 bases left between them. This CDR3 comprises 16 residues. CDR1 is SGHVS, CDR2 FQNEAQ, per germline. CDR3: CASSLEGRGSNTEAFF. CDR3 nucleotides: TGTGCCAGCAGCTTAGAGGGCAGAGGGTCGAACACTGAAGCTTTCTTT.

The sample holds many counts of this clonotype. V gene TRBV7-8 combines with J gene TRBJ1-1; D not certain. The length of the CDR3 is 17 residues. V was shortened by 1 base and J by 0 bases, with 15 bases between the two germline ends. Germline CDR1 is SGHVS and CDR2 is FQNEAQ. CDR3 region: CASSLERFKYVNTEAFF. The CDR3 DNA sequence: TGTGCCAGCAGCTTAGAACGGTTCAAATATGTGAACACTGAAGCTTTCTTT.